This is a list of T cell receptor beta chains from one sample in a study of blood T cell repertoires in COVID-19. Data came from immunoSEQ multiplex PCR; TCRdb stores just in-frame clones and leaves some out. Counted here are about 350,000 clones, roughly 87% occurring once; the ten biggest clones make up 3.9%. The sequencing sample was made of peripheral blood. These receptors all come from a woman in her fifties or sixties with COVID-19, enrolled during active disease. Both conserved end residues are part of each CDR3. The D gene is left open where the match is weak. Part of the rows lack a size; the others show once, few, many or a class for expanded clones.

v_gene	j_gene	d_gene	abundance	CDR3nt	CDR3aa
TRBV6-5	TRBJ2-3	-	-	TGTGCCAGCAGCCCCGACAGGAAAAGATCAGATACGCAGTATTTT	CASSPDRKRSDTQYF
TRBV5-3	TRBJ2-7	TRBD1	-	TGTGCCAGAAGCTCAACGGGGGACAGGGTCTACGAGCAGTACTTC	CARSSTGDRVYEQYF
TRBV4-1	TRBJ2-3	-	-	TGCGCCAGCAGCCAAGATTGGCGGGGAAGCACAGATACGCAGTATTTT	CASSQDWRGSTDTQYF
TRBV19	TRBJ2-2	TRBD1	-	TGTGCCAGTAGTCCCGGGACAGGGGAAATCGCCGGGGAGCTGTTTTTT	CASSPGTGEIAGELFF
TRBV14	TRBJ1-1	TRBD1	-	TGTGCCAGCAGTCGACAGGGTAACACTGAAGCTTTCTTT	CASSRQGNTEAFF
TRBV18	TRBJ1-6	-	-	TGTGCCAGCTCACCAAGCAGGGGCTATAATTCACCCCTCCACTTT	CASSPSRGYNSPLHF
TRBV6-1	TRBJ2-3	TRBD2	-	TGTGCCAGCAAGATAGCGGGGGTGGAAGGTACGCAGTATTTT	CASKIAGVEGTQYF
TRBV4-2	TRBJ2-7	-	-	TGTGCCAGCAGCCAAACCTCCGGGGAGTTGCACGAGCAGTACTTC	CASSQTSGELHEQYF
TRBV3-1/TRBV3-2	TRBJ2-1	-	-	TGTGCCAGCAGCCAAGTACCTAGTGAGCAGTTCTTC	CASSQVPSEQFF
TRBV28	TRBJ1-1	TRBD1	-	TGTGCCAGCACCTCGGACAGGGTTACCCTTGAAGCTTTCTTT	CASTSDRVTLEAFF
TRBV10-2	TRBJ1-1	TRBD1	few	TGCGCCAGCAGACCAGGACAGGGGATGAACACTGAAGCTTTCTTT	CASRPGQGMNTEAFF
TRBV5-1	TRBJ1-1	TRBD1	-	TGCGCCAGCAGCTTGGCCGTTAGACAGGGAATTGCAGCTTTCTTT	CASSLAVRQGIAAFF
TRBV7-2	TRBJ2-5	-	-	TGTGCCAGCAGCTTAGGACTCCAAGAGACCCAGTACTTC	CASSLGLQETQYF
TRBV28	TRBJ1-1	TRBD1	-	TGTGCCAGCAGCCGCTGGGACAGGGATGAAGCTTTCTTT	CASSRWDRDEAFF
TRBV14	TRBJ2-2	TRBD1	-	TGTGCCAGCAGCCAAGAGAAACAGGGGGCGAACACCGGGGAGCTGTTTTTT	CASSQEKQGANTGELFF
TRBV6-5	TRBJ1-2	-	few	TGTGCCAGCAGGAAGGGACAAAGGGTAAATTATGGCTACACCTTC	CASRKGQRVNYGYTF
TRBV7-9	TRBJ1-1	TRBD1	once	TGTGCCAGCAGTTCCACAGGGGCGGGGACTGAAGCTTTCTTT	CASSSTGAGTEAFF
TRBV10-1	TRBJ2-7	-	few	TGCGCCAGCAGTGACAGGGGTGAGCAGTACTTC	CASSDRGEQYF
TRBV10-3	TRBJ2-3	-	-	TGTGCCATCAGTGTCCAGGGTGGGGGCACAGATACGCAGTATTTT	CAISVQGGGTDTQYF
TRBV5-4	TRBJ2-1	TRBD2	-	TGTGCCAGCAGCTTCGGACTAGCGGTGAGGGAGCAGTTCTTC	CASSFGLAVREQFF
TRBV5-1	TRBJ2-7	TRBD1	-	TGCGCCAGCAGGGTCGGGACAGGGGGTCACGAGCAGTACTTC	CASRVGTGGHEQYF
TRBV6-4	TRBJ1-2	-	-	TGTGCCAGCAGATCAGGGCCGGGTGGCTACACCTTC	CASRSGPGGYTF
TRBV18	TRBJ1-1	-	-	TGTGCCAGCTCTCAAGGGAGGAACACTGAAGCTTTCTTT	CASSQGRNTEAFF
TRBV4-2	TRBJ2-2	TRBD1	-	TGTGCCAGCAGTCAGGACAGGAGGTCTACCGGGGAGCTGTTTTTT	CASSQDRRSTGELFF
TRBV3-1/TRBV3-2	TRBJ1-2	TRBD1	-	TGTGCCAGCAGCCAAGCCTACGGGACAGGGGATTATGGCTACACCTTC	CASSQAYGTGDYGYTF
TRBV3-1/TRBV3-2	TRBJ1-6	TRBD1	-	TGTGCCAGCAGCTTCAGGGGGGAGAATTCACCCCTCCACTTT	CASSFRGENSPLHF
TRBV12-5	TRBJ1-5	-	-	TGTGCTAGTGGTTTCAGGGGTAGCAATCAGCCCCAGCATTTT	CASGFRGSNQPQHF
TRBV7-9	TRBJ2-5	-	-	TGTGCCAGCAGCTTCACAGTAGGCAGGTGGGAAGAGACCCAGTACTTC	CASSFTVGRWEETQYF
TRBV11-2	TRBJ2-5	TRBD1	-	TGTGCCAGCAGCTATCACGGGACAGGAATTTCGGAGACCCAGTACTTC	CASSYHGTGISETQYF
TRBV30	TRBJ2-5	-	once	TGTGCCTGGGTCTGGGGCAGCAGCGAGACCCAGTACTTC	CAWVWGSSETQYF
TRBV19	TRBJ1-2	-	-	TGTGCCAGTAAGCAGGGGAATCTTTACTATGGCTACACCTTC	CASKQGNLYYGYTF
TRBV5-1	TRBJ2-3	TRBD2	-	TGCGCCAGCAGCCGGACTAGCGGGGGGTTAGATACGCAGTATTTT	CASSRTSGGLDTQYF
TRBV3-1/TRBV3-2	TRBJ1-4	TRBD1	-	TGTGCCAGCAGCCAAGACGACAGGGGAACTTCTGAAAAACTGTTTTTT	CASSQDDRGTSEKLFF
TRBV6-2/TRBV6-3	TRBJ2-2	TRBD1	-	TGTGCCAGCAGTTACTGGGGGACAGGGAACACCGGGGAGCTGTTTTTT	CASSYWGTGNTGELFF
TRBV3-1/TRBV3-2	TRBJ1-1	TRBD1	once	TGTGCCAGCAGCCAATCAACAGGGGCAACTGAAGCTTTCTTT	CASSQSTGATEAFF
TRBV5-1	TRBJ1-2	TRBD1	-	TGCGCCAGCAGTCCTACCGGGACAGGGGAGGTGTATGGCTACACCTTC	CASSPTGTGEVYGYTF
TRBV12-5	TRBJ1-5	-	-	TGTGCTAGTGGTTTGGGGGAGAGTCAGCCCCAGCATTTT	CASGLGESQPQHF
TRBV5-1	TRBJ1-5	-	-	TGCGCCAGCAGCTTGGACTCGAGCAATCAGCCCCAGCATTTT	CASSLDSSNQPQHF
TRBV5-4	TRBJ1-2	TRBD1	-	TGTGCCAGCAGCTTGTGGACAGGGGATGGCTACACCTTC	CASSLWTGDGYTF
TRBV5-1	TRBJ1-1	-	-	TGCGCCAGCAGCTTGGTTCCGGACACTGAAGCTTTCTTT	CASSLVPDTEAFF
TRBV5-1	TRBJ2-3	TRBD2	-	TGCGCCAGCAGCTTCGGACTAGCGGGCCCTAGCACAGATACGCAGTATTTT	CASSFGLAGPSTDTQYF
TRBV25-1	TRBJ1-6	-	-	TGTGCCAGCAGTGACTTAAGGGGGAATAATTCACCCCTCCACTTT	CASSDLRGNNSPLHF
TRBV6-4	TRBJ1-2	-	-	TGTGCCAGCAGTGACTCGGGGCTTCATGGCTACACCTTC	CASSDSGLHGYTF
TRBV10-3	TRBJ2-3	TRBD2	-	TGTGCCATCACCCGCGGGGGGGCCGCAGATACGCAGTATTTT	CAITRGGAADTQYF
TRBV6-5	TRBJ1-6	-	-	TGTGCCAGCAGCCGTAGTTCCAGGGCTTCACCCCTCCACTTT	CASSRSSRASPLHF
TRBV4-1	TRBJ2-5	TRBD2	-	TGCGCCAGCAGCCAACGGCTAGCGGGAGCCCAAGAGACCCAGTACTTC	CASSQRLAGAQETQYF
TRBV19	TRBJ1-4	TRBD1	-	TGTGCCAGTAGAAAAGACAGGGTTGAAAAACTGTTTTTT	CASRKDRVEKLFF
TRBV2	TRBJ2-7	-	-	TGTGCCAGCAGTGAAGCGCCCTACGACAGGCCCTCCTACGAGCAGTACTTC	CASSEAPYDRPSYEQYF
TRBV15	TRBJ1-1	-	once	TGTGCCACCAGCAGACCCGGGGGGGCCTTTGAAGCTTTCTTT	CATSRPGGAFEAFF
TRBV5-5	TRBJ1-2	TRBD1	-	TGTGCCAGCAGCTCCCTGGACAGGGTTACAACAGGGTATGGCTACACCTTC	CASSSLDRVTTGYGYTF
TRBV15	TRBJ1-6	-	-	TGTGCCACCAGCCGACAGTATAATTCACCCCTCCACTTT	CATSRQYNSPLHF